This entry describes one TCR beta chain. This specimen comes from a study of T cell responses to AZD1222 COVID-19 vaccine. The CDR3 is made up of 14 amino acids. Germline V CDR1 and CDR2: SGHTS, YDEGEE. V lost 6 bases to trimming and J lost 3 bases, with 16 bases between them. Some clones are missing from TCRdb's copy, which holds only in-frame ones; the method was immunoSEQ multiplex PCR. The table records 52,000 or so clones, roughly 85% of them present only once. This chain links TRBV5-8 with TRBJ2-7; D may be TRBD1 (6 bases). The clonotype comes from an adult in good health. The sequencing here drew on peripheral blood, taken on day 0 of MenACWY control vaccination. This CDR3 reads CASTRTEGNYEQYF. The CDR3 DNA is TGTGCCAGCACCCGGACAGAAGGAAACTACGAGCAGTACTTC. Together with reference TRBV5-8 and TRBJ2-7, the CDR3 gives the full variable domain: EAGVTQSPTHLIKTRGQQATLRCSPISGHTSVYWYQQALGLGLQFLLWYDEGEERNRGNFPPRFSGRQFPNYSSELNVNALELEDSALYLCASTRTEGNYEQYFGPGTRLTVT.